This passage covers 5 T cell receptor beta chains from one sample sequenced in a study of blood T cell repertoires in COVID-19. The repertoire was sequenced with immunoSEQ multiplex PCR; TCRdb's copy has only in-frame clones and lacks some. This sample has 13,000 to 15,000 clones, with 75% to 90% found just once. The specimen was peripheral blood. The receptors here all came from a middle-aged man with active COVID-19.

The chain carries TRBV9 and TRBJ2-2; tentative D call: TRBD1 (6 bases). The CDR3 covers 16 residues. V lost 3 bases and J 5 bases, leaving 17 bases between the germline ends. CDR1 SGDLS and CDR2 YYNGEE come from the germline V gene. The CDR3 bases are TGTGCCAGCAGCGCAGAACTAGGAAGGGGGACCGGGGAGCTGTTTTTT. This sequence encodes CASSAELGRGTGELFF.

The chain carries TRBV18 and TRBJ1-1; the match to TRBD1 covers 9 bases. The germline V gene encodes CDR1 KGHSH and CDR2 LQKENI. V lost 6 bases, J lost 4 bases, and 6 bases stayed unmatched. The CDR3 totals 14 residues. DNA for the CDR3: TGTGCCAGCTCCGTCGGACAGGGGAGCACTGAAGCTTTCTTT. Amino acids: CASSVGQGSTEAFF. The complete variable domain, with remaining parts taken from reference TRBV18 and TRBJ1-1, reads NAGVMQNPRHLVRRRGQEARLRCSPMKGHSHVYWYRQLPEEGLKFMVYLQKENIIDESGMPKERFSAEFPKEGPSILRIQQVVRGDSAAYFCASSVGQGSTEAFFGQGTRLTVV.

This sequence joins TRBV4-3 and TRBJ2-1; 10 bases are shared with TRBD2. With 4 bases clipped from V and 5 bases from J, the junction kept 11 bases outside the gene matches. This CDR3 spans 17 amino acids. Germline assignment: CDR1 LGHNA and CDR2 YSLEER. This chain's CDR3 is CASSPQKAGGADNEQFF. The CDR3 DNA reads as TGCGCCAGCAGCCCACAAAAAGCGGGAGGGGCGGACAATGAGCAGTTCTTC.

In its sample, this clone was seen once. The genes are TRBV12-3 or TRBV12-4 and TRBJ2-7; D uncertain. V was trimmed by 3 bases and J by 1 base, leaving 7 bases between them. This CDR3 has 13 residues. DNA for the CDR3: TGTGCCAGCAGTTTGTCGGGTTCCTACGAGCAGTACTTC. It codes for CASSLSGSYEQYF.

The chain joins TRBV7-9 to TRBJ2-5, with D maybe TRBD2 (6 bases). This CDR3 region has 13 residues. The V gene's germline CDR1 is SEHNR and CDR2 FQNEAQ (reference sequence). The CDR3 coding sequence is TGTGCTTTCATGGAGGGCGGCCAAGAGACCCAGTACTTC. This encodes CAFMEGGQETQYF.